This T cell receptor beta chain was observed in a study of T-cell reconstitution after alpha-beta-depleted transplantation in children. Study-level findings and limits: When one year had passed after transplant, most T-cell counts and diversity came from newly produced T cells.

Trimming removed 6 bases from V and 3 bases from J, with 17 bases in between. The CDR3 extends over 15 amino acids. CDR1 and CDR2 (germline): MNHEY, SMNVEV (reference sequence). With respect to this clonotype: Antigen specificity is unknown.

TCRbeta library preparation incorporated unique molecular identifiers. Each CDR3 protein is one row after TCRdb ran MiXCR on the PCR reads. The sample lists some 840,000 distinct CDR3 sequences, 15% to 20% occurring once. The TCR sequence derives from a male patient between 5 and 17 years old who had a stem cell transplant for acute lymphoblastic leukemia, so the T cells may come from the graft donor. The genes are TRBV27 and TRBJ2-5; D gene unclear. The sample consisted of PBMCs, mostly from graft donor cells, taken 360 days after TCRalphabeta/CD19-depleted stem cell transplant. CDR3 DNA sequence: TGTGCCAGCAGCACCACCCATCCCGGTGAAGAGACCCAGTACTTC. Protein product: CASSTTHPGEETQYF.